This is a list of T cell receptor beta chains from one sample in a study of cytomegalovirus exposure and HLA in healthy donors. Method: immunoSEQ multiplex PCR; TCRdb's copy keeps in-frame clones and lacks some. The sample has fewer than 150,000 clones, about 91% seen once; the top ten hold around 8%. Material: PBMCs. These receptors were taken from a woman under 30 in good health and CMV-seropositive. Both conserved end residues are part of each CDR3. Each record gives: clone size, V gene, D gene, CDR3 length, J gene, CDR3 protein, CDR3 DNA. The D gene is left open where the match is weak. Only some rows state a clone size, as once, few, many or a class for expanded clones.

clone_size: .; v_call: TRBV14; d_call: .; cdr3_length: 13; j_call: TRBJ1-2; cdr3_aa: CASTQGGIYGYTF; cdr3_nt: TGTGCCAGCACCCAAGGCGGAATCTATGGCTACACCTTC
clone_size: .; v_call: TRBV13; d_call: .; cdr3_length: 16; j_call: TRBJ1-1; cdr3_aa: CASSLNLQIMNTEAFF; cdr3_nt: TGTGCCAGCAGCTTAAATCTCCAGATCATGAACACTGAAGCTTTCTTT
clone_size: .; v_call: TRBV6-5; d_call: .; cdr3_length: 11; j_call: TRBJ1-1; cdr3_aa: CASLRYPEAFF; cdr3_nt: TGTGCCAGCCTTCGGTATCCCGAAGCTTTCTTT
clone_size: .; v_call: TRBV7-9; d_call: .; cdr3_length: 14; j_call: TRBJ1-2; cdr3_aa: CASSLVRALYGYTF; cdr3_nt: TGTGCCAGCAGCTTAGTGAGGGCCCTCTATGGCTACACCTTC
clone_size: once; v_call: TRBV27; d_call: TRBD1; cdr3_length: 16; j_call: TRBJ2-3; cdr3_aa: CASSLKGQGRADTQYF; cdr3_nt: TGTGCCAGCAGTTTAAAGGGACAGGGGAGGGCAGATACGCAGTATTTT
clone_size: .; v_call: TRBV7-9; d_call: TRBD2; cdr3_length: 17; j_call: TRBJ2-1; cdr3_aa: CASSLEPLAEIYNEQFF; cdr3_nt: TGTGCCAGCAGCTTAGAACCACTAGCGGAAATCTACAATGAGCAGTTCTTC
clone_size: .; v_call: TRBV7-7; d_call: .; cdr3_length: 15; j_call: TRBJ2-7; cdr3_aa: CASMLATGGSYEQYF; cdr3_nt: TGTGCTAGCATGTTGGCGACAGGCGGATCCTACGAGCAGTACTTC
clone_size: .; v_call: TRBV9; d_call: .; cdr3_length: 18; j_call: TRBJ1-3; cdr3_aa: CASSVGTRTANSGNTIYF; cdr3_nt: TGTGCCAGCAGCGTAGGGACCCGGACAGCGAACTCTGGAAACACCATATATTTT
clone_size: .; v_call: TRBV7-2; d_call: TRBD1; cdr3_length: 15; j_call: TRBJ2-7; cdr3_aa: CASNSGTGGTYEQYF; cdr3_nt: TGTGCCAGCAACTCCGGGACAGGGGGGACCTACGAGCAGTACTTC
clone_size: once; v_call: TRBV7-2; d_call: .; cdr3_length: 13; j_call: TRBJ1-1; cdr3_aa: CASSLARNTEAFF; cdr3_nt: TGTGCCAGCAGCTTAGCCAGGAACACTGAAGCTTTCTTT
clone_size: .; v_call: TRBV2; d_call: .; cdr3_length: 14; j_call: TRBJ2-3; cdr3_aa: CASSDGLRTDTQYF; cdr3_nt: TGTGCCAGCAGTGATGGACTGCGCACAGATACGCAGTATTTT
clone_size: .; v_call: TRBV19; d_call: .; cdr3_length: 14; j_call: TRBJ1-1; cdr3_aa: CASGTQGPTTEAFF; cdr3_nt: TGTGCCAGTGGCACACAGGGTCCTACCACTGAAGCTTTCTTT
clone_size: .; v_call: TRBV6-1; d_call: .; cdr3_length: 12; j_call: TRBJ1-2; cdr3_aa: CASIRGSYGYTF; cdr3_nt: TGTGCCAGCATTAGGGGAAGCTATGGCTACACCTTC
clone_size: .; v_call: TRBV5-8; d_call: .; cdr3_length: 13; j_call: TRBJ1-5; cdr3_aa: CASSPSRNKPQHF; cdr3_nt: TGTGCCAGCAGCCCCTCTAGGAATAAGCCCCAGCATTTT
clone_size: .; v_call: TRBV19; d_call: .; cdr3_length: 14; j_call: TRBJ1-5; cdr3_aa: CASSIVGANQPQHF; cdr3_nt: TGTGCCAGTAGTATAGTGGGAGCCAATCAGCCCCAGCATTTT
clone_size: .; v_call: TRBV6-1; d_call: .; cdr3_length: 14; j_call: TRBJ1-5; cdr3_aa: CASIRGSGNQPQHF; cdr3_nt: TGTGCCAGCATCAGAGGGTCGGGCAATCAGCCCCAGCATTTT
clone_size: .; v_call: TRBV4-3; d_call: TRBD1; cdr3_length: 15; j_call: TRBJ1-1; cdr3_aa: CASSQADRDDTEAFF; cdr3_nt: TGCGCCAGCAGCCAAGCCGACAGGGATGACACTGAAGCTTTCTTT
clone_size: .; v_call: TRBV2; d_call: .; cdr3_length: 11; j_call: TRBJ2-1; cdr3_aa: CASSLYNEQFF; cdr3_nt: TGTGCCAGCAGTCTTTACAATGAGCAGTTCTTC
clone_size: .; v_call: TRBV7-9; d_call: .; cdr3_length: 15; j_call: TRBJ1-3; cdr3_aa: CASSSQAYSGNTIYF; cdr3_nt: TGTGCCAGCAGCTCACAGGCTTACTCTGGAAACACCATATATTTT
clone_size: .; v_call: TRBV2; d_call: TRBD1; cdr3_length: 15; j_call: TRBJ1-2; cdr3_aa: CASRGTGTLLYGYTF; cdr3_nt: TGTGCCAGCAGGGGGACAGGGACCCTCCTCTATGGCTACACCTTC
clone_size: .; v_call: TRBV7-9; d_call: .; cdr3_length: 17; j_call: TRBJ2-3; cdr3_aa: CASSLAQTGIRTDTQYF; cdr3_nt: TGTGCCAGCAGCTTAGCCCAAACAGGGATCCGCACAGATACGCAGTATTTT
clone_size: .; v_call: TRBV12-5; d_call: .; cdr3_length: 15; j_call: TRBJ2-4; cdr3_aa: CASGLTRDTKNIQYF; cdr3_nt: TGTGCTAGTGGTTTGACACGGGATACCAAAAACATTCAGTACTTC
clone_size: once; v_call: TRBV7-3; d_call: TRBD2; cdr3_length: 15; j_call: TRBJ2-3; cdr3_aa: CASREGLARTDTQYF; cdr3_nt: TGTGCCAGCAGAGAGGGACTAGCGCGCACAGATACGCAGTATTTT
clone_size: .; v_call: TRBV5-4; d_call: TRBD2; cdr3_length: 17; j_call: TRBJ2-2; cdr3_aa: CASSSYSGRALGRELFF; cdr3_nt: TGTGCCAGCAGCTCCTATAGCGGGAGGGCCCTAGGACGGGAGCTGTTTTTT
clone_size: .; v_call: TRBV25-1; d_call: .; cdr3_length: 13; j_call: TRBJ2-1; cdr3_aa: CASSGVDRREQFF; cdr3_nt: TGTGCCAGCAGTGGGGTGGATAGGAGGGAGCAGTTCTTC
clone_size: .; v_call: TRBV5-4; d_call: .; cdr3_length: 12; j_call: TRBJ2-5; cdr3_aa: CASSPRGETQYF; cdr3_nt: TGTGCCAGCAGCCCTAGGGGTGAGACCCAGTACTTC
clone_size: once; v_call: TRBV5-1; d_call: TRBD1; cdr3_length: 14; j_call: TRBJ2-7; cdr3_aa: CASNPGQGAHEQYF; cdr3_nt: TGCGCCAGCAACCCGGGACAGGGGGCCCACGAGCAGTACTTC
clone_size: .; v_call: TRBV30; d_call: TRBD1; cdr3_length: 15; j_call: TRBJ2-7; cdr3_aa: CAWKQLDRETGEQYF; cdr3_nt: TGTGCCTGGAAACAGTTGGACAGGGAGACGGGCGAGCAGTACTTC
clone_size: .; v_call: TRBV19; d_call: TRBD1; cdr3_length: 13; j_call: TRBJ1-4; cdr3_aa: CATADRVIEKLFF; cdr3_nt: TGTGCCACCGCGGACAGGGTAATTGAAAAACTGTTTTTT
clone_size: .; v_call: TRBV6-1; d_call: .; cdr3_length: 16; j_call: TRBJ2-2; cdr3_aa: CASSEVLGVFTGELFF; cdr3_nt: TGTGCCAGCAGTGAAGTCCTAGGGGTGTTTACCGGGGAGCTGTTTTTT
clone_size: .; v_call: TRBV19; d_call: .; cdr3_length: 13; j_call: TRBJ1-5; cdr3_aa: CASSITGDQPQHF; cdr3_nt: TGTGCCAGTAGTATAACCGGGGATCAGCCCCAGCATTTT
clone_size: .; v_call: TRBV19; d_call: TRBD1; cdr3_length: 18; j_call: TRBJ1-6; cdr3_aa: CASSMMPGQGLYNSPLHF; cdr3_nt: TGTGCCAGTAGTATGATGCCGGGACAGGGCCTCTATAATTCACCCCTCCACTTT
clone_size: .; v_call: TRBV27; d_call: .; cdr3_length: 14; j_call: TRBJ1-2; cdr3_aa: CASSFTGYNYGYTF; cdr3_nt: TGTGCCAGCAGTTTCACAGGGTATAACTATGGCTACACCTTC
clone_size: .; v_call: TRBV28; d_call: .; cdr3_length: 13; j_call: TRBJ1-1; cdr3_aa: CASSSQMNTEAFF; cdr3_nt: TGTGCCAGCAGTTCCCAGATGAACACTGAAGCTTTCTTT
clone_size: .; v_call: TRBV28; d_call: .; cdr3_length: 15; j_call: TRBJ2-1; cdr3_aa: CASSRGGTLGNEQFF; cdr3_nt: TGTGCCAGCAGTCGCGGCGGGACCTTAGGGAATGAGCAGTTCTTC